This T cell receptor (beta chain) was sequenced for a study of OX40 agonist ivuxolimab in advanced cancers. Study-wide results and caveats: Some of the lowest clonal expansion was seen in partial responders at 0.1-3.0 mg/kg. CD8+ T cells were the subset that, on average, had more expanded clones than CD4+.

The table came from immunoSEQ multiplex PCR; TCRdb's copy has only in-frame clones and leaves some out. The sample shows fewer than 45,000 clones, approximately 85% of them seen only once. Comments on this clone: Its target is unknown.

This CDR3 is built from 16 residues. Germline V gene lookup returns CDR1 KGHSH and CDR2 LQKENI. The germline V and J ends were trimmed by 0 bases and 0 bases, with 9 bases remaining between them. Sample: CD4+ or CD8+ T cells sorted from blood, taken in a trial of the OX40 agonist ivuxolimab. This chain connects TRBV18 to TRBJ1-5; TRBD1 is a possible D gene (5 bases). This receptor was identified in an adult with an advanced solid tumor such as melanoma, head and neck, liver or kidney cancer. This CDR3 is CASSPPGVPSNQPQHF. The CDR3 DNA reads TGTGCCAGCTCACCACCAGGGGTCCCTAGCAATCAGCCCCAGCATTTT.